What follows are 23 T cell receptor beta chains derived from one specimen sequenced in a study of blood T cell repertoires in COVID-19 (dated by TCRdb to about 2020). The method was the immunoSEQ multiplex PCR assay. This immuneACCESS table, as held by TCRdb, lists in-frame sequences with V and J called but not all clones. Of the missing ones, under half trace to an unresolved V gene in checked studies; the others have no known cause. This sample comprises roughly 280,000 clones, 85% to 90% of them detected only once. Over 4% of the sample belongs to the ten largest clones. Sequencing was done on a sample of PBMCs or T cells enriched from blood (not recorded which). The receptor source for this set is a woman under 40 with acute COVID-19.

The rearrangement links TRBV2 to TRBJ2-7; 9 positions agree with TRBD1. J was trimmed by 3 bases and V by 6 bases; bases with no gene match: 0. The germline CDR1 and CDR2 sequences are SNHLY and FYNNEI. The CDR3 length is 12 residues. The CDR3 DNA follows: TGTGCCAGCAGGGACAGGGGCTACGAGCAGTACTTC. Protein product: CASRDRGYEQYF. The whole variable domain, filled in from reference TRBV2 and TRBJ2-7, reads EPEVTQTPSHQVTQMGQEVILRCVPISNHLYFYWYRQILGQKVEFLVSFYNNEISEKSEIFDDQFSVERPDGSNFTLKIRSTKLEDSAMYFCASRDRGYEQYFGPGTRLTVT.

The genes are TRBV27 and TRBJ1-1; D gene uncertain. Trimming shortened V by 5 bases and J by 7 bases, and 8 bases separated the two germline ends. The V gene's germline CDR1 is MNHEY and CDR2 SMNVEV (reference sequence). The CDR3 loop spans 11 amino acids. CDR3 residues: CASSLAGEAFF. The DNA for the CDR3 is TGTGCCAGCAGTCTAGCCGGTGAAGCTTTCTTT.

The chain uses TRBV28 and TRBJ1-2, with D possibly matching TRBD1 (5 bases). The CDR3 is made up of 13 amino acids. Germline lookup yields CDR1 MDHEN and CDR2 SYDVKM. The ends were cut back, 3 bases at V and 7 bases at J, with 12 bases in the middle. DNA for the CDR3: TGTGCCAGCAGTTTGGGTCAGGGCATTGGCTACACCTTC. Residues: CASSLGQGIGYTF.

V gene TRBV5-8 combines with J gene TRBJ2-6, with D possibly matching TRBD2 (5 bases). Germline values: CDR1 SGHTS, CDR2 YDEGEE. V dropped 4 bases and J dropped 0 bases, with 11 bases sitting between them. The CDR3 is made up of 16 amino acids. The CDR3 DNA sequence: TGTGCCAGCAGCCCAGCCGGGGACTCTGGGGCCAACGTCCTGACTTTC. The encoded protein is CASSPAGDSGANVLTF.

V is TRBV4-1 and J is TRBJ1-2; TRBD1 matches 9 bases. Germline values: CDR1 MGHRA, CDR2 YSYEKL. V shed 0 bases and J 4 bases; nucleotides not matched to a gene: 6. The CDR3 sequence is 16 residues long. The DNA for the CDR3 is TGCGCCAGCAGCCAAGAAACAGGGGGCGCGGCCTATGGCTACACCTTC. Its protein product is CASSQETGGAAYGYTF.

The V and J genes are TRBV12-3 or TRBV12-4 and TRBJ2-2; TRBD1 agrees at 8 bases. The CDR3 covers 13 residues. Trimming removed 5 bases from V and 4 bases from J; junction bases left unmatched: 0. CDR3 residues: CASSGQGTGELFF. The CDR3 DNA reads TGTGCCAGCAGTGGACAGGGCACCGGGGAGCTGTTTTTT.

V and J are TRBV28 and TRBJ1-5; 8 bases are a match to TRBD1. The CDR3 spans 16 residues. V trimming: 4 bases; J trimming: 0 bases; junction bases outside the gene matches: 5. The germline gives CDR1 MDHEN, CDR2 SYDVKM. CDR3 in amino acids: CASSSGQGDSNQPQHF. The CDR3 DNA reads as TGTGCCAGCAGTTCCGGACAGGGTGATAGCAATCAGCCCCAGCATTTT.

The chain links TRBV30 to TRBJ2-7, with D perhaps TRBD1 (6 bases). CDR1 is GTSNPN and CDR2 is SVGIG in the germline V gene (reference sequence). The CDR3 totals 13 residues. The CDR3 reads CAFDRPSSYEQYF. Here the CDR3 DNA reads TGTGCATTCGACAGGCCAAGCTCCTACGAGCAGTACTTC.

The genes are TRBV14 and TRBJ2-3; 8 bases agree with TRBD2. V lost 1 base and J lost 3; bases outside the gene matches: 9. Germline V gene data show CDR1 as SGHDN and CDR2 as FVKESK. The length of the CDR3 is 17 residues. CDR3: CASSQVAGGPGTDTQYF. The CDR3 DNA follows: TGTGCCAGCAGCCAAGTGGCGGGGGGCCCCGGTACAGATACGCAGTATTTT.

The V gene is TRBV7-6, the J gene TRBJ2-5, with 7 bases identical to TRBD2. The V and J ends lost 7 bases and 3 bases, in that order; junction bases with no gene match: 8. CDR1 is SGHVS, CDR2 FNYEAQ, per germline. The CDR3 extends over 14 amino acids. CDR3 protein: CASTPPSGKETQYF. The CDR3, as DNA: TGTGCCAGCACCCCACCTAGCGGCAAAGAGACCCAGTACTTC.

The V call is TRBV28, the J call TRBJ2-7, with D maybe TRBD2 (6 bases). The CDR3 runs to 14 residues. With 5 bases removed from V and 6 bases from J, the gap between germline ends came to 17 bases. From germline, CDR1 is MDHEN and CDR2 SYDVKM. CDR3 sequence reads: CASSDGTRIAEQYF. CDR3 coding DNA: TGTGCCAGCAGTGACGGGACTCGAATAGCCGAGCAGTACTTC.

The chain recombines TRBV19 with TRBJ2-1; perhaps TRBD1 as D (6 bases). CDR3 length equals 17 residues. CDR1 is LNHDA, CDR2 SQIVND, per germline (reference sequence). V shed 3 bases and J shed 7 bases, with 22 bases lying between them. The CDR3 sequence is CASSIGLLGRGGNEQFF. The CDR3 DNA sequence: TGTGCCAGTAGTATCGGTTTGCTGGGCAGGGGCGGTAATGAGCAGTTCTTC.

CDR3 region: CASSYIYNEQFF. The CDR3 region has the DNA TGTGCCAGCAGCTACATCTACAATGAGCAGTTCTTC. The chain combines TRBV11-2 with TRBJ2-1; D uncertain. CDR1 and CDR2 from the germline V gene are SGHAT and FQNNGV. Trimming took 4 bases from V and 3 from J, leaving 4 bases between them. CDR3 length: 12 residues. Full variable domain (missing parts from reference TRBV11-2 and TRBJ2-1): EAGVAQSPRYKIIEKRQSVAFWCNPISGHATLYWYQQILGQGPKLLIQFQNNGVVDDSQLPKDRFSAERLKGVDSTLKIQPAKLEDSAVYLCASSYIYNEQFFGPGTRLTVL.

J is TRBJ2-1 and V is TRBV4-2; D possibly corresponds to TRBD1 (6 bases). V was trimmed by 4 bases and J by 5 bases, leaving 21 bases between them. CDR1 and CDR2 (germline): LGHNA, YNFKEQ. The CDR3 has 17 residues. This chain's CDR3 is CASSREVAGTLNNEQFF. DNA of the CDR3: TGTGCCAGCAGCCGAGAGGTCGCCGGGACACTTAACAATGAGCAGTTCTTC.

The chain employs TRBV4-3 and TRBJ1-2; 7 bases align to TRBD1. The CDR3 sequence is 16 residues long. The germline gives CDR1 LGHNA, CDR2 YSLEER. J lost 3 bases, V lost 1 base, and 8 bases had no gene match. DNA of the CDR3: TGCGCCAGCAGCCAAGCGACGACAGGGACTGACTATGGCTACACCTTC. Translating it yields CASSQATTGTDYGYTF.

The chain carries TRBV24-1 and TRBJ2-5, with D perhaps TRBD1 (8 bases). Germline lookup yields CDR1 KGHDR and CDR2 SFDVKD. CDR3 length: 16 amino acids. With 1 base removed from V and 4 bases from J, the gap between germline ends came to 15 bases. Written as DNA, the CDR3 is TGTGCCACCAGTGATTTAAACAGGGGGGGTAGAGAGACCCAGTACTTC. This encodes CATSDLNRGGRETQYF.

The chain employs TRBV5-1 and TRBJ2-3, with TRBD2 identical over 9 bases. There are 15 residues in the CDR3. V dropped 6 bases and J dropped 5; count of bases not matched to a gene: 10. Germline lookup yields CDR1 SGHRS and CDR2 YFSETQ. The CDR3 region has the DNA TGCGCCAGCAAGCAGTTAGCGGGAGTGGAAGATACGCAGTATTTT. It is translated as CASKQLAGVEDTQYF.

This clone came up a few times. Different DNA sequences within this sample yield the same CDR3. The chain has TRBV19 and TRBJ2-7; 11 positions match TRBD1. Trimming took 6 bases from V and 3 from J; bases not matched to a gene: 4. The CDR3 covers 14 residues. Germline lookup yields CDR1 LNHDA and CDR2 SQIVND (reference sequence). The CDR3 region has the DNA TGTGCCAGTAGCACCGGGACAGGGGGCTACGAGCAGTACTTC. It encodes CASSTGTGGYEQYF.

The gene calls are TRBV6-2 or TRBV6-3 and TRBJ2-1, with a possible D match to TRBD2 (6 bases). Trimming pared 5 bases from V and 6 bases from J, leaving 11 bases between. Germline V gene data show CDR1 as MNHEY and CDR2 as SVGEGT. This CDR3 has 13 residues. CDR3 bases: TGTGCCAGCAGTAGGGCAGCGGGCAATGAGCAGTTCTTC. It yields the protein CASSRAAGNEQFF.

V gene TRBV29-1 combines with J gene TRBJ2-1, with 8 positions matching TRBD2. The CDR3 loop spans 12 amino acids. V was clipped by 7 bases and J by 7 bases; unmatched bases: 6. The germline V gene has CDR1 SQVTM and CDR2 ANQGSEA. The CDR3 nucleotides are TGCAGCGCGGCGCGGGGGGATAATGAGCAGTTCTTC. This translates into CSAARGDNEQFF.

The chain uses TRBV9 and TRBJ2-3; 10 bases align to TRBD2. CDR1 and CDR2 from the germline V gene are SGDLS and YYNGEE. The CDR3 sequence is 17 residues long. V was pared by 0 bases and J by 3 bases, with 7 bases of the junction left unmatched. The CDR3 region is CASSVGEVLAGTDTQYF. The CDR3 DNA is TGTGCCAGCAGCGTAGGGGAAGTACTAGCGGGAACAGATACGCAGTATTTT.

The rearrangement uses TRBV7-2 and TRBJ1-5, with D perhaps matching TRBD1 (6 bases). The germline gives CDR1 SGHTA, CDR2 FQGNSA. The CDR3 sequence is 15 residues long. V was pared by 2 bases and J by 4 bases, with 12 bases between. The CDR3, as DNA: TGTGCCAGCAGCTTATCTATGCAGGGGAATCAGCCCCAGCATTTT. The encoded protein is CASSLSMQGNQPQHF.

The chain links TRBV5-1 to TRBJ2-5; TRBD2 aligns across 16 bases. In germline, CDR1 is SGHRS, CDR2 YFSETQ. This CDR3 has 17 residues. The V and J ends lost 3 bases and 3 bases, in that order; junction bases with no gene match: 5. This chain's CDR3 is CASSSGLAGGGKETQYF. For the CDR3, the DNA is TGCGCCAGCAGCTCGGGACTAGCGGGAGGGGGAAAAGAGACCCAGTACTTC.